A single T cell receptor beta chain is shown here with its context. No antigen is known for it. The sample originates from a study of cytomegalovirus exposure and HLA in healthy donors. Primers included in the PCR were 60 Vbeta and 13 Jbeta primers. The method was immunoSEQ multiplex PCR; TCRdb's version includes in-frame clones alone and lacks a portion of them. The sample includes over 100,000 clones, more than 60% of them seen just once. Overall study findings and caveats: Among the CMV-associated chains, a few were confirmed in vitro as specific for CMV antigens. As a later analysis showed, a missense DCLRE1C variant was linked to trimming of TCR beta V- and J-genes. A previous analysis found most TCR beta V segments productive roughly 90% or roughly 30% of the time.

What was sequenced was PBMCs. The receptor was isolated from a man younger than 30 in good health and CMV-seronegative.

The chain's CDR3 is CSVSRGASNYGYTF. CDR3 DNA: TGCAGCGTCTCCCGGGGAGCGTCCAACTATGGCTACACCTTC. The rearrangement uses TRBV29-1 and TRBJ1-2; D unresolved. There are 14 residues in the CDR3. V was shortened by 6 bases and J by 2 bases, with 16 bases between the two germline ends. CDR1 SQVTM and CDR2 ANQGSEA come from the germline V gene.